These T cell receptor beta chains were read from a single sample in a study of shared clonotypes between healthy human individuals. The data were produced by immunoSEQ multiplex PCR, yet TCRdb's version contains in-frame clones alone and is incomplete. The data hold about 2.1 million clones, with approximately 94% observed a single time. Material for sequencing was naive CD8+ T cells from PBMCs. These receptors were collected from a young man in good health. Some clones in this sample may be carry-over from other donors' samples. Each CDR3 is given with its conserved first and last residue. A D gene is named only where the DNA matches it firmly. Clone size, where shown, is once, few, many, or a class for clones that have expanded.

>TRBD2|TRBJ2-1|NA|TRBV30
TGTGCCTGGAGTAGGGCTAGCGGGATCAATAATGAGCAGTTCTTC
CAWSRASGINNEQFF
>TRBD1|TRBJ1-4|NA|TRBV2
TGTGCCAGCAGTTCCAGACAGGGGAGTCAGGCGTCTATCTTTGCAACTAATGAAAAACTGTTTTTT
CASSSRQGSQASIFATNEKLFF
>NA|TRBJ2-1|NA|TRBV6-1
TGTGCCAGCAGCGACAGACCCTACAATGAGCAGTTCTTC
CASSDRPYNEQFF
>TRBD2|TRBJ2-1|NA|TRBV27
TGTGCCAGCAGTTTGCGGACTAGCGGGTCGGGCCATGAGCAGTTCTTC
CASSLRTSGSGHEQFF
>TRBD1|TRBJ2-2|NA|TRBV27
TGTGCCAGCAGTCCCCGGACAGGGGATAAGACCGGGGAGCTGTTTTTT
CASSPRTGDKTGELFF
>TRBD2|TRBJ2-7|NA|TRBV2
TGTGCCAGCAGGGCTAGCGGGAGATACGAGCAGTACTTC
CASRASGRYEQYF
>NA|TRBJ1-5|NA|TRBV7-9
TGTGCCAGCAGCTTAGGAGGGAAGCCCCAGCATTTT
CASSLGGKPQHF
>NA|TRBJ2-1|NA|TRBV27
TGTGCCAGCAGTTACGGGACCTACAATGAGCAGTTCTTC
CASSYGTYNEQFF
>TRBD2|TRBJ2-1|once|TRBV27
TGTGCCAGCACCCCCTGGGAGGGGCAGTTCGATGAGCAGTTCTTC
CASTPWEGQFDEQFF
>NA|TRBJ2-3|NA|TRBV5-4
TGTGCCAGCAGCTTGGCCGCTAGTTACACAGATACGCAGTATTTT
CASSLAASYTDTQYF
>NA|TRBJ1-2|NA|TRBV19
TGTGCCAGTAGTACTTCCGGCGGCGTCTCGGGTGGCTACACCTTC
CASSTSGGVSGGYTF
>TRBD2|TRBJ2-1|once|TRBV2
TGTGCCAGCATAGCCGGGACTAGCGGGAGCGATGAGCAGTTCTTC
CASIAGTSGSDEQFF
>TRBD2|TRBJ2-5|NA|TRBV4-3
TGCGCCAGCAGCCAACGAGAAATAGCGGGAGGTGAGACCCAGTACTTC
CASSQREIAGGETQYF
>TRBD1|TRBJ2-7|NA|TRBV29-1
TGCAGCGTTTGGACAGGGGGAAACGAGCAGTACTTC
CSVWTGGNEQYF
>TRBD1|TRBJ1-2|NA|TRBV15
TGTGCCACCAGCGGACCCGACAGGGGGGCTTATGGCTACACCTTC
CATSGPDRGAYGYTF
>NA|TRBJ1-4|NA|TRBV6-1
TGTGCCAGCCAGCGCGTCCCTCTTACTAATGAAAAACTGTTTTTT
CASQRVPLTNEKLFF
>NA|TRBJ2-1|NA|TRBV27
TGTGCCAGCAGTTTATTTCTGGGTAATGAGCAGTTCTTC
CASSLFLGNEQFF
>NA|TRBJ1-2|once|TRBV10-3
TGTGCCATCAGTGAGGACCCCTACTATGGCTACACCTTC
CAISEDPYYGYTF
>TRBD1|TRBJ1-2|NA|TRBV7-9
TGTGCCAGCAGCCCCGGGACAGGGACTGGGGGCTACACCTTC
CASSPGTGTGGYTF
>NA|TRBJ2-7|NA|TRBV11-2
TGTGCCAGCAGCTTATGGCAGCCCGAGCAGTACTTC
CASSLWQPEQYF
>TRBD1|TRBJ2-7|NA|TRBV19
TGTGCCAGTAGTTACAGGGGGTCCTCCTACGAGCAGTACTTC
CASSYRGSSYEQYF
>NA|TRBJ1-5|NA|TRBV27
TGTGCCAGCAGAGGGGGGGGCAGCAATCAGCCCCAGCATTTT
CASRGGGSNQPQHF
>TRBD1|TRBJ2-3|NA|TRBV7-9
TGTGCCAGCAGCAACCGACAGGGGGCAGATACGCAGTATTTT
CASSNRQGADTQYF
>NA|TRBJ2-2|NA|TRBV14
TGTGCCAGCAGCCATCTGGGGCGGAACACCGGGGAGCTGTTTTTT
CASSHLGRNTGELFF
>TRBD2|TRBJ2-7|NA|TRBV6-6
TGTGCCAGCAGTCCTCTCCGGGAGGGTCGCGAGCAGTACTTC
CASSPLREGREQYF
>TRBD1|TRBJ2-5|NA|TRBV27
TGTGCCAGCAGTTTATTACCTGACAGGGGAGGGACCCAGTACTTC
CASSLLPDRGGTQYF
>NA|TRBJ2-7|NA|TRBV30
TGTGCCTGGAGTCCGATAGGTCTTTACGAGCAGTACTTC
CAWSPIGLYEQYF
>TRBD2|TRBJ2-3|NA|TRBV9
TGTGCCAGCAGCGTAGCGGAGGGAGGGTCCAGGGTTACGCAGTATTTT
CASSVAEGGSRVTQYF
>NA|TRBJ2-5|NA|TRBV15
TGTGCCACCAGCCCCCGAACCGACATAGAAGAGACCCAGTACTTC
CATSPRTDIEETQYF
>NA|TRBJ1-5|NA|TRBV7-9
TGTGCCAGCAGCTTAGCCGGGACTTATAGCAATCAGCCCCAGCATTTT
CASSLAGTYSNQPQHF
>TRBD2|TRBJ2-3|NA|TRBV2
TGTGCCAGCAGTGAAGTTAGCGGGAGGGCCGAGGGAGATACGCAGTATTTT
CASSEVSGRAEGDTQYF
>TRBD1|TRBJ2-7|once|TRBV6-1
TGTGCCAGCAGCCCATATTGGACAGGGGACGAGCAGTACTTC
CASSPYWTGDEQYF
>TRBD2|TRBJ2-1|NA|TRBV7-8
TGTGCCAGCACGATAGCGGGAGGGTTCCATGAGCAGTTCTTC
CASTIAGGFHEQFF
>NA|TRBJ1-1|NA|TRBV6-5
TGTGCCAGCAGTTCCGTGTTGCGGGAAGCTTTCTTT
CASSSVLREAFF
>NA|TRBJ2-2|NA|TRBV7-6
TGTGCCAGCAGCCAGGATGGTCCTATGGAGGCCGGGGAGCTGTTTTTT
CASSQDGPMEAGELFF
>TRBD1|TRBJ2-7|NA|TRBV27
TGTGCCAGCACCGCGACAGGGCCCCCCTACGAGCAGTACTTC
CASTATGPPYEQYF
>NA|TRBJ2-3|once|TRBV4-1
TGCGCCAGCAGCCAAGATTTGCGGGCCGTGGGCACAGATACGCAGTATTTT
CASSQDLRAVGTDTQYF
>TRBD2|TRBJ2-1|NA|TRBV9
TGTGCCAGCAGCGTGAGACGGGAGGGGTATCGTAATGAGCAGTTCTTC
CASSVRREGYRNEQFF
>TRBD2|TRBJ2-1|once|TRBV7-8
TGTGCCAGCAGTCTGACTAGCGCGAGCTCCTACAATGAGCAGTTCTTC
CASSLTSASSYNEQFF
>TRBD1|TRBJ2-2|NA|TRBV5-1
TGCGCCAGCAGCTTGGCACGACAGGGGGCTCCGAACACCGGGGAGCTGTTTTTT
CASSLARQGAPNTGELFF
>NA|TRBJ1-4|NA|TRBV27
TGTGCCAGCAGCTCGTCAGTTGCAACTAATGAAAAACTGTTTTTT
CASSSSVATNEKLFF
>TRBD1|TRBJ2-7|NA|TRBV7-6
TGTGCCAGCAGCTTAGCCAGGGGGCAGGTCGAGCAGTACTTC
CASSLARGQVEQYF
>NA|TRBJ1-5|NA|TRBV27
TGTGCCAGCAGTCTCGGGACACAGAGCAATCAGCCCCAGCATTTT
CASSLGTQSNQPQHF
>TRBD1|TRBJ1-1|NA|TRBV12-5
TGTGCTAGTGCTATCGTTCAGGGGGACAGGGTCGACACTGAAGCTTTCTTT
CASAIVQGDRVDTEAFF
>TRBD2|TRBJ2-1|NA|TRBV6-1
TGTGCCAGCAAGATGACTAGCGGGAGGGCGAATGAGCAGTTCTTC
CASKMTSGRANEQFF
>NA|TRBJ2-3|NA|TRBV5-1
TGCGCCAGCAGCTTGTTTGCTATCACAGATACGCAGTATTTT
CASSLFAITDTQYF